A selection of T cell receptor beta chains follows, all from one sample in a study of shared clonotypes between healthy human individuals. Clones were sequenced by immunoSEQ multiplex PCR, and TCRdb holds only the in-frame ones, with some missing. The repertoire holds roughly 700,000 clones, with around two thirds as singletons. Sample: memory CD4+ T cells sorted from blood. These receptors were taken from a woman in her 30s in good health. CDR3s include the opening cysteine and the closing phenylalanine or tryptophan. A D gene is named only where the DNA matches it firmly. A clone size is listed for some rows: how often the clone was seen (once, few, many), or a class if it is expanded.

V gene	D gene	J gene	CDR3 length	clone size	CDR3 DNA	CDR3 protein
TRBV5-6	.	TRBJ2-3	14	.	TGTGCCAGCAGCTTGTCTCCAAGCACAGATACGCAGTATTTT	CASSLSPSTDTQYF
TRBV4-1	TRBD1	TRBJ1-4	15	once	TGCGCCAGCAGCTCACAGGACAGGGGAGGGGAAAAACTGTTTTTT	CASSSQDRGGEKLFF
TRBV6-6	.	TRBJ2-3	14	.	TGTGCCAGCATCCGCGAGCCGCTCACAGATACGCAGTATTTT	CASIREPLTDTQYF
TRBV11-3	.	TRBJ1-1	14	.	TGTGCCAGCAGCTTAAAAGGGGCGAACACTGAAGCTTTCTTT	CASSLKGANTEAFF
TRBV19	.	TRBJ2-3	19	.	TGTGCCAGTAGTATGACCGGGCTAGCTCTCAGCTTGGGCACAGATACGCAGTATTTT	CASSMTGLALSLGTDTQYF
TRBV4-1	.	TRBJ2-3	14	.	TGCGCCAGCAGCAAACCCCAGAGCACAGATACGCAGTATTTT	CASSKPQSTDTQYF
TRBV19	.	TRBJ2-7	14	.	TGTGCCAGTAGTATATCGACAAACTCCTACGAGCAGTACTTC	CASSISTNSYEQYF
TRBV28	TRBD1	TRBJ1-2	15	.	TGTGCCAGCAGAATGACAGGGGCGACTAACTATGGCTACACCTTC	CASRMTGATNYGYTF
TRBV23-1	.	TRBJ2-3	14	once	TGCGCCAGCAGTCAGGTGACTAGGTCAGATACGCAGTATTTT	CASSQVTRSDTQYF
TRBV28	.	TRBJ1-5	15	.	TGTGCCAGCAGTTTTATAGGTTATAGCAATCAGCCCCAGCATTTT	CASSFIGYSNQPQHF
TRBV2	.	TRBJ1-1	13	once	TGTGCCATCTCACAGGATTTGAACACTGAAGCTTTCTTT	CAISQDLNTEAFF
TRBV7-9	TRBD1	TRBJ1-1	15	once	TGTGCCAGCAGCGCCCGACAGGGGGCGAACACTGAAGCTTTCTTT	CASSARQGANTEAFF
TRBV30	.	TRBJ1-1	14	few	TGTGCCTGGAGTTTGTCACCCATGAACACTGAAGCTTTCTTT	CAWSLSPMNTEAFF
TRBV19	.	TRBJ1-5	13	.	TGTGCCAGTTCACAGGGTCGGGGCCAGCCCCAGCATTTT	CASSQGRGQPQHF
TRBV28	.	TRBJ2-7	13	.	TGTGCCAGCAGTTTACTTACAGAGAAAGGGCAGTACTTC	CASSLLTEKGQYF
TRBV6-6	.	TRBJ2-1	13	.	TGTGCCAGCAGACCCTACAACTACAATGAGCAGTTCTTC	CASRPYNYNEQFF
TRBV7-9	.	TRBJ1-1	15	.	TGTGCCAGCAGGCTTAAAGACGGGGGCAACACTGAAGCTTTCTTT	CASRLKDGGNTEAFF
TRBV7-6	TRBD2	TRBJ2-2	17	.	TGTGCCAGCAGCTTATTGGGAGCGGGAGGGCCACACGGGGAGCTGTTTTTT	CASSLLGAGGPHGELFF
TRBV7-8	TRBD1	TRBJ2-7	13	once	TGTGCCAGCAGCACCGGGACAGCCTACGAGCAGTACTTC	CASSTGTAYEQYF
TRBV27	TRBD1	TRBJ1-1	13	.	TGTGCCAGCAGTGGACAGGGCTGGGCTGAAGCTTTCTTT	CASSGQGWAEAFF